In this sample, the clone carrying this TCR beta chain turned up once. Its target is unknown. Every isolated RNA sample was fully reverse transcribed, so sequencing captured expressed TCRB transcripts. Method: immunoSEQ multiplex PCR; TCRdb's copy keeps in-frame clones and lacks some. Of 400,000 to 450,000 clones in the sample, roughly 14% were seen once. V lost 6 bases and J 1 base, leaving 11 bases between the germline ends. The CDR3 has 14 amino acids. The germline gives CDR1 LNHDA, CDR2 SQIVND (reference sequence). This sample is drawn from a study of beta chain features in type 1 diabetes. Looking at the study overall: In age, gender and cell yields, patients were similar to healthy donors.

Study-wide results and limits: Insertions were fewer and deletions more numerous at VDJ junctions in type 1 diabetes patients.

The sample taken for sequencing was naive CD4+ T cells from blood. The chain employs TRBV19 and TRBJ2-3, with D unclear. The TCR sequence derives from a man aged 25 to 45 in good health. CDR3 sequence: CASSLGKGTDTQYF. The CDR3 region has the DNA TGTGCCAGTAGCCTGGGGAAAGGCACAGATACGCAGTATTTT.